This TCR beta chain was captured in a study of blood T cell repertoires in COVID-19. Study-wide background: Samples representing acute and convalescent COVID-19 were sourced from the United States, Italy and Spain. The cDNA or gDNA used as material had been derived from T cells, B-cell-depleted T cells, or PBMCs.

V was pared by 6 bases and J by 1 base, with 4 bases of the junction left unmatched. The CDR3 spans 13 residues. Germline loops: CDR1 SQVTM, CDR2 ANQGSEA. In the original workflow: Nucleated cell counts were estimated from reference gene primer amplification. Assay used: immunoSEQ multiplex PCR; TCRdb lists only in-frame clones, some missing. V and J calls plus clone size are reproduced from that table; the DNA served to infer D and trimming. The sample includes about 120,000 clones, around 87% of them seen just once. This TCR was sampled from a woman in her 50s with acute or convalescent COVID-19. The V and J genes are TRBV29-1 and TRBJ2-3, with TRBD2 matching 7 bases. Sample: peripheral blood. The CDR3 nucleotides are TGCAGCGTGGAGGGAGGGGGCACAGATACGCAGTATTTT. Amino acid sequence: CSVEGGGTDTQYF.